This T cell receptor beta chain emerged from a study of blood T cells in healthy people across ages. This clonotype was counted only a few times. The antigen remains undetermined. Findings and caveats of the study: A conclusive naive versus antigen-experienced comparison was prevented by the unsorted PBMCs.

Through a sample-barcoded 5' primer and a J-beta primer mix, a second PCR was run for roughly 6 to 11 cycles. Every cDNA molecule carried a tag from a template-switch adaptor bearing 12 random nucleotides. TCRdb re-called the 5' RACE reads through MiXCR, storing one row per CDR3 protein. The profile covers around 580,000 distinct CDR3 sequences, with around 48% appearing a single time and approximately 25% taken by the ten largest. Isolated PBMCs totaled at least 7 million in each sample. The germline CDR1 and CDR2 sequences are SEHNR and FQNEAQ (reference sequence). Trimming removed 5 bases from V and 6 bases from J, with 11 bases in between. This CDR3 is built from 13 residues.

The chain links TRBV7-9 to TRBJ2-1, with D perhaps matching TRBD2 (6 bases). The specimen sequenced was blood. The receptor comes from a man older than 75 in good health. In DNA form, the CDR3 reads TGTGCCAGCAGCGTAGTAGCGGTCAATGAGCAGTTCTTC. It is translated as CASSVVAVNEQFF.